Listed here are 10 T cell receptor beta chains from one sample, sequenced in a study of blood T cell repertoires in COVID-19. The assay was immunoSEQ multiplex PCR, and TCRdb's table has in-frame clones only and misses some. In the table there are roughly 200,000 clones, approximately 86% of which are singletons. The sequenced material came from PBMCs or T cells enriched from blood (not recorded which). Every receptor here comes from a man between 18 and 29 years old with acute COVID-19.

In nucleotides, the CDR3 is TGCGCCAGCAGCCAGGGGACTAGCGGACCGAACACCGGGGAGCTGTTTTTT. Translating gives CASSQGTSGPNTGELFF. The rearrangement joins TRBV4-1 to TRBJ2-2; 11 bases line up with TRBD2. The germline CDR1 and CDR2 sequences are MGHRA and YSYEKL. The CDR3 covers 17 residues. V was clipped by 3 bases and J by 0 bases; unmatched bases: 3.

This sequence joins TRBV29-1 and TRBJ2-7, with TRBD2 matching 10 bases. Germline loops: CDR1 SQVTM, CDR2 ANQGSEA. The CDR3 extends over 13 amino acids. Germline trimming cut 4 bases from V and 5 bases from J; bases unmatched to any gene: 5. The CDR3 DNA is TGCAGCGTTGTGCCTAGCGGGAGAAACGAGCAGTACTTC. It specifies CSVVPSGRNEQYF.

V and J are TRBV2 and TRBJ2-5; TRBD1 agrees at 8 bases. Trimming took 6 bases from V and 5 from J; bases not matched to a gene: 8. This CDR3 is 14 amino acids long. Germline loops: CDR1 SNHLY, CDR2 FYNNEI. DNA of the CDR3: TGTGCCAGCAGCGTAGACAGGGGATGGGAGACCCAGTACTTC. It is translated as CASSVDRGWETQYF.

This clone was counted only a few times. The chain links TRBV6-5 to TRBJ1-2, with a weak D call TRBD1 (5 bases). Looked up from germline, CDR1 is MNHEY and CDR2 is SVGAGI. Trimming shortened V by 4 bases and J by 4 bases, and 13 bases separated the two germline ends. The CDR3 sequence is 14 residues long. CDR3 sequence: CASSSGTRTYGYTF. CDR3 sequence (DNA): TGTGCCAGCAGTTCCGGGACTAGAACCTATGGCTACACCTTC.

The V call is TRBV5-1, the J call TRBJ1-2, with 7 bases lining up with TRBD1. Unmatched junction bases numbered 6, after V lost 4 bases and J lost 3 bases. Germline CDR1 and CDR2: SGHRS and YFSETQ. The CDR3 is 14 residues long. This CDR3 reads CASSPSGTDYGYTF. The CDR3 nucleotides are TGCGCCAGCAGCCCCTCAGGGACAGACTATGGCTACACCTTC.

This chain connects TRBV19 to TRBJ2-5; 9 positions agree with TRBD2. The CDR3 is made up of 17 amino acids. Germline CDR1 is LNHDA and CDR2 is SQIVND (reference sequence). V trimming: 4 bases; J trimming: 5 bases; junction bases outside the gene matches: 14. The CDR3 region has the DNA TGTGCCAGTAGTAACGGGTGGCCTAGCGGGATCTCGGAGACCCAGTACTTC. This codes for CASSNGWPSGISETQYF. The whole variable domain, filled in from reference TRBV19 and TRBJ2-5, reads DGGITQSPKYLFRKEGQNVTLSCEQNLNHDAMYWYRQDPGQGLRLIYYSQIVNDFQKGDIAEGYSVSREKKESFPLTVTSAQKNPTAFYLCASSNGWPSGISETQYFGPGTRLLVL.

The J gene is TRBJ2-5, the V gene TRBV12-3 or TRBV12-4; unclear D gene. The ends were cut back, 6 bases at V and 5 bases at J, with 7 bases in the middle. This CDR3 contains 11 residues. Here the CDR3 reads CASRGRETQYF. CDR3 nucleotide sequence: TGTGCCAGCAGGGGCCGGGAGACCCAGTACTTC.

The chain combines TRBV5-4 with TRBJ2-1; D may be TRBD1 (7 bases). Trimming pared 4 bases from V and 6 bases from J, leaving 23 bases between. This CDR3 has 17 amino acids. The germline gives CDR1 SGHNT, CDR2 YYREEE (reference sequence). The CDR3 region has the DNA TGTGCCAGCAGCGGAACCCGACAGGGACTGATGTCCAATGAGCAGTTCTTC. Translation: CASSGTRQGLMSNEQFF. Based on the CDR3 plus reference TRBV5-4 and TRBJ2-1, the full variable domain is ETGVTQSPTHLIKTRGQQVTLRCSSQSGHNTVSWYQQALGQGPQFIFQYYREEENGRGNFPPRFSGLQFPNYSSELNVNALELDDSALYLCASSGTRQGLMSNEQFFGPGTRLTVL.

V is TRBV21-1 and J is TRBJ1-1; no DNA check was done on the table's D call, TRBD1. TRBV21-1 is given as a pseudogene. There are 13 residues in the CDR3. The CDR3, as DNA: TGTGCCAGCAGGGGACAGATTAACACTGAAGCTTTCTTT. Translated, it gives CASRGQINTEAFF.

V usage is TRBV7-9 and J usage is TRBJ2-7; 9 bases are shared with TRBD2. With V trimmed by 11 bases and J by 5 bases, 10 bases remained unmatched. Germline CDR1 reads SEHNR; CDR2 reads FQNEAQ (reference sequence). CDR3 length: 13 residues. The CDR3, as DNA: TGTGCCTTGAGCCGAGCGGGAGGTGACGAGCAGTACTTC. It yields the protein CALSRAGGDEQYF.